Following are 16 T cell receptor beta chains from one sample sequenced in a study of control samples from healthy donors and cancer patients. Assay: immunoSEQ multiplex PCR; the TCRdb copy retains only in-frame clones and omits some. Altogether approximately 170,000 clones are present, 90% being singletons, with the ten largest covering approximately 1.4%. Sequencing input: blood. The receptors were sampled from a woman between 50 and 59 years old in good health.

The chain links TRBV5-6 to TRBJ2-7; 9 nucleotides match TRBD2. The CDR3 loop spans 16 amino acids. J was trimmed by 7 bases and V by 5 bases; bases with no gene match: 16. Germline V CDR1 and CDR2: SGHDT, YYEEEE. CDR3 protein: CASSTASASGTREQYF. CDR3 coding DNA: TGTGCCAGCAGTACCGCTTCGGCTAGCGGGACTCGGGAGCAGTACTTC.

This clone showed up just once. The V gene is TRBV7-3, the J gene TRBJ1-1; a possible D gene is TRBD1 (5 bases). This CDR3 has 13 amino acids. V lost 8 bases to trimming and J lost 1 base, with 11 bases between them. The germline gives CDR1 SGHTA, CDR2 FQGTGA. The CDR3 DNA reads TGTGCCAGCGGTGCAGGGCAGAACACTGAAGCTTTCTTT. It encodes CASGAGQNTEAFF.

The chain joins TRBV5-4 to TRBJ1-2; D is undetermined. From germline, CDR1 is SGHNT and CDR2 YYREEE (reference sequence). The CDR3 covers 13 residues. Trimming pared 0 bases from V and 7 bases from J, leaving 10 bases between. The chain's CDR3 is CASSLEGEGGYTF. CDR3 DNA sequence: TGTGCCAGCAGCTTGGAGGGAGAAGGTGGCTACACCTTC.

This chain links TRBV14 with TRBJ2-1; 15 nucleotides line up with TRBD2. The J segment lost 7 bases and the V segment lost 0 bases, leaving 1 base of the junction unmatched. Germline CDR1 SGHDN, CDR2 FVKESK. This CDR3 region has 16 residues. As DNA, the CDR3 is TGTGCCAGCAGCCAAGACGGGACTAGCGGGAGGAATGAGCAGTTCTTC. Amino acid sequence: CASSQDGTSGRNEQFF.

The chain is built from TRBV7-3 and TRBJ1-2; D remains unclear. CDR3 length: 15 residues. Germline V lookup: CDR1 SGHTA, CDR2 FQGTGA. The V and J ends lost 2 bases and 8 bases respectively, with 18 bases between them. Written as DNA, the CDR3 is TGTGCCAGCAGCTTAGATCCAGGCCTAATCAACGGCTACACCTTC. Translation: CASSLDPGLINGYTF.

The CDR3 region is CASSVTASSQPQHF. The CDR3 coding sequence is TGTGCCAGCAGTGTAACGGCCTCTAGCCAGCCCCAGCATTTT. The chain links TRBV25-1 to TRBJ1-5; D is uncertain. The CDR3 extends over 14 amino acids. V was trimmed by 4 bases and J by 7 bases, leaving 14 bases between them. CDR1 is MGHDK, CDR2 SYGVNS, per germline.

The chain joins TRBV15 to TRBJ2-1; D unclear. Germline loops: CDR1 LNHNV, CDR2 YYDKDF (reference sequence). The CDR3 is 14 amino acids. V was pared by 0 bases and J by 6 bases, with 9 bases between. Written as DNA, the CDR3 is TGTGCCACCAGCAGAGATCTAGGCAGCAATGAGCAGTTCTTC. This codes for CATSRDLGSNEQFF.

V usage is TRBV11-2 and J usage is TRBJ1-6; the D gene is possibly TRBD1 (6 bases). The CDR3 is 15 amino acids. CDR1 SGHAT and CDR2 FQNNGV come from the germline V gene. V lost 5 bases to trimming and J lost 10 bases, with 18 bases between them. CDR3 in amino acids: CASSTSRGRVSPLHF. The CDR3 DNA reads TGTGCCAGCAGCACATCCAGGGGAAGAGTATCACCCCTCCACTTT.

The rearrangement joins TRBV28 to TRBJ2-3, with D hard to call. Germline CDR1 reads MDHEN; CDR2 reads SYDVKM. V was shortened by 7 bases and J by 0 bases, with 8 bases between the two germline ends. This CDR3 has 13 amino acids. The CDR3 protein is CASTETSTDTQYF. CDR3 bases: TGTGCCAGCACAGAAACTAGCACAGATACGCAGTATTTT.

CDR3 DNA sequence: TGCGCCAGCAGCCAAGATGACCGGCCGGGGTCCAATGAGCAGTTCTTC. The encoded protein is CASSQDDRPGSNEQFF. V gene TRBV4-1 combines with J gene TRBJ2-1; perhaps TRBD2 as D (5 bases). The germline CDR1 and CDR2 sequences are MGHRA and YSYEKL. The CDR3 is 16 residues long. V lost 0 bases and J lost 6, with 15 bases in between.

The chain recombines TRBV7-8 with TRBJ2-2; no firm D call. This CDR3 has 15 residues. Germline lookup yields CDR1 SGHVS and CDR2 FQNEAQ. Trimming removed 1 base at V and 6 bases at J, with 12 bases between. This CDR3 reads CASSLGLQWAGELFF. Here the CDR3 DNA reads TGTGCCAGCAGCTTAGGACTCCAGTGGGCCGGGGAGCTGTTTTTT.

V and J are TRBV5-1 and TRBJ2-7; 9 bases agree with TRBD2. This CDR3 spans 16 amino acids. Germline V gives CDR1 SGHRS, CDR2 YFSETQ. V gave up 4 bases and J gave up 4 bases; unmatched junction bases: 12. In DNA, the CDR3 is TGCGCCAGCAGCCCCATTCTAGCGGGAACTCCTTACGAGCAGTACTTC. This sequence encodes CASSPILAGTPYEQYF.

The CDR3 is CASSLTGDQTQYF. The CDR3 nucleotides are TGTGCCAGCAGCTTAACGGGGGACCAGACCCAGTACTTC. V usage is TRBV11-3 and J usage is TRBJ2-5; D may be TRBD2 (6 bases). The V gene's germline CDR1 is SGHNT and CDR2 YENEEA. The CDR3 length is 13 residues. V lost 2 bases, J lost 6 bases, and 10 bases lay in between.

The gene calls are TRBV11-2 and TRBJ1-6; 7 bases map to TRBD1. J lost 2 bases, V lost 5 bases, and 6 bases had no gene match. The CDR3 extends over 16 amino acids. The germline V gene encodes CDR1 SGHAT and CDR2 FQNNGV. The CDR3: CASSLTGDTYNSPLHF. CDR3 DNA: TGTGCCAGCAGCCTTACAGGGGACACCTATAATTCACCCCTCCACTTT.

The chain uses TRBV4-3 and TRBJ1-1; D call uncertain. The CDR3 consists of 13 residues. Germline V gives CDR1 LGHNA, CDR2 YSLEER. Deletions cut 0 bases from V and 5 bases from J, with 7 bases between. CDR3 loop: CASSQETRTEAFF. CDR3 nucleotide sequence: TGCGCCAGCAGCCAAGAGACAAGGACTGAAGCTTTCTTT.

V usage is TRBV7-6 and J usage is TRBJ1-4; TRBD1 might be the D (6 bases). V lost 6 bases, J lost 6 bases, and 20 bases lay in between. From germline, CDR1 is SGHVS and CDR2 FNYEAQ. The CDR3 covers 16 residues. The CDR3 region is CASSQRTRTDYEKLFF. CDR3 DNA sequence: TGTGCCAGCAGTCAAAGGACTCGGACAGACTATGAAAAACTGTTTTTT.